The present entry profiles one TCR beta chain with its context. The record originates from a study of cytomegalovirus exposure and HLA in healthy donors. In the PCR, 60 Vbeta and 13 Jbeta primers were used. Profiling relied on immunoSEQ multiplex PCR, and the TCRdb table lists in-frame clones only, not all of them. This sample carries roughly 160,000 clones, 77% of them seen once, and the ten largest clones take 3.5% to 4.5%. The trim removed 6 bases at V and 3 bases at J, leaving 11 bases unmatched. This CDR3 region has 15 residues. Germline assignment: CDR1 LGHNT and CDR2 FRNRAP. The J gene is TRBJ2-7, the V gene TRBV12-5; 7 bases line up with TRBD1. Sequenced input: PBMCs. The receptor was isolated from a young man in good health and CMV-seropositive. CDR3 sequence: CASGPSGQSRYEQYF. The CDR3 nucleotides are TGTGCTAGTGGGCCCTCGGGACAGTCTCGCTACGAGCAGTACTTC.